This T cell receptor beta chain was retrieved from a study of cytomegalovirus exposure and HLA in healthy donors. Germline CDR1 is LNHNV and CDR2 is YYDKDF (reference sequence). V lost 1 base, J lost 4 bases, and 4 bases stayed unmatched. The CDR3 runs 16 residues. Vbeta (60) and Jbeta (13) primers were used in the PCR. Libraries were prepared by immunoSEQ multiplex PCR; TCRdb keeps only in-frame clonotypes and omits some of them. The sample consists of 93,000 or so clones, around 79% of them appearing once. V and J are TRBV15 and TRBJ2-1; 10 bases align to TRBD1. The origin of this receptor is a man aged 50 to 59 in good health and CMV-seropositive. Material for sequencing was PBMCs. Here the CDR3 DNA reads TGTGCCACCAGCAGAGTGGACAGGGGGAATTACAATGAGCAGTTCTTC. Its protein product is CATSRVDRGNYNEQFF.